The 30 T cell receptor beta chains in this list originate from one sample, sequenced in a study of T-cell reconstitution after alpha-beta-depleted transplantation in children. During its preparation, the TCRbeta library received unique molecular identifiers. Using its own MiXCR run on the PCR reads, TCRdb lists one record per CDR3 protein. The table has under 850,000 distinct CDR3 sequences, approximately 14% seen once. Specimen: PBMCs, collected before TCRalphabeta/CD19-depleted stem cell transplant. Receptor source: a girl aged 2 to 10 with congenital amegakaryocytic thrombocytopenia, due to receive a stem cell transplant.

Remarks on this clonotype: One end of the junction fails to match germline, which may point to a read error. The V call is TRBV25-1, the J call TRBJ1-2, with D perhaps matching TRBD1 (5 bases). The CDR3 runs 12 residues. Germline V gene sequence: CDR1 MGHDK, CDR2 SYGVNS. The CDR3 DNA sequence: TGTGCCAGCAGTGCGCGGGGGGATGGCCACACCTTC. Protein product: CASSARGDGHTF.

This clonotype was seen a handful of times. The chain recombines TRBV28 with TRBJ2-3; TRBD2 aligns across 8 bases. Germline CDR1 reads MDHEN; CDR2 reads SYDVKM. This CDR3 comprises 13 residues. The junction had 6 bases not matched to a gene; V was cut back by 8 bases and J by 5 bases. The CDR3 DNA reads TGTGCCAGCGCCGGGGGGGCGAAAGATACGCAGTATTTT. Its protein product is CASAGGAKDTQYF.

With respect to this clonotype: A much larger clone lies a single base off, so this may be a read error. V and J are TRBV29-1 and TRBJ2-4; no clear D gene. In germline, CDR1 is SQVTM, CDR2 ANQGSEA. This CDR3 is 12 amino acids long. CDR3 sequence (DNA): TGCAGCGTTGTTTCCCTGCAAGACATTCAGCACTTC. This codes for CSVVSLQDIQHF.

The chain combines TRBV19 with TRBJ2-1; 7 positions match TRBD2. The J segment lost 3 bases and the V segment lost 3 bases, leaving 8 bases of the junction unmatched. The germline V gene has CDR1 LNHDA and CDR2 SQIVND (reference sequence). CDR3 size: 16 residues. The chain's CDR3 is CASSIATGRRYNEQFF. CDR3 nucleotides: TGTGCCAGTAGTATTGCTACCGGGAGGCGCTACAATGAGCAGTTCTTC.

This clonotype came up many times. The chain carries TRBV20-1 and TRBJ1-1, with D possibly being TRBD1 (6 bases). The germline V gene encodes CDR1 DFQATT and CDR2 SNEGSKA (reference sequence). Trimming left V 0 bases short and J 5 bases short, with 13 bases between. This CDR3 comprises 14 residues. CDR3 in amino acids: CSARDGNQGTEAFF. For the CDR3, the DNA is TGCAGTGCTAGAGATGGGAACCAGGGGACTGAAGCTTTCTTT.

This clonotype was recorded many times. The V call is TRBV29-1, the J call TRBJ1-1; D gene uncertain. Per the germline V gene, CDR1 is SQVTM and CDR2 is ANQGSEA. The ends were cut back, 4 bases at V and 7 bases at J, with 16 bases in the middle. CDR3 length equals 13 residues. As DNA, the CDR3 is TGCAGCGTTGCGGGAAGGGCCCTCGGTGAAGCTTTCTTT. As protein: CSVAGRALGEAFF.

There are many counts of this clonotype. The V call is TRBV3-1, the J call TRBJ2-6, with D unclear. V shed 0 bases and J shed 0 bases, with 9 bases lying between them. The CDR3 is 17 residues long. Germline lookup yields CDR1 LGHDT and CDR2 YNNKEL (reference sequence). The DNA for the CDR3 is TGTGCCAGCAGCCAAGATCCGCGCATCTCTGGGGCCAACGTCCTGACTTTC. Protein sequence: CASSQDPRISGANVLTF.

Note on this clonotype: It may be a read error: a sequence one base away is much more abundant. V gene TRBV6-5 combines with J gene TRBJ2-7; 7 bases line up with TRBD1. Trimming at V came to 4 bases and at J to 9 bases, leaving 9 bases not matched to a gene. Germline V gives CDR1 MNHEY, CDR2 SVGAGI. The CDR3 contains 13 residues. CDR3 in amino acids: CASSSRHRGVQYF. CDR3 DNA sequence: TGTGCCAGCAGTTCACGCCACAGGGGCGTGCAGTACTTC.

Ten or more counts support this clonotype. The rearrangement joins TRBV20-1 to TRBJ2-1, with 10 bases lining up with TRBD2. CDR3 length: 14 residues. J was trimmed by 9 bases and V by 0 bases; bases with no gene match: 5. CDR1 and CDR2 from the germline V gene are DFQATT and SNEGSKA (reference sequence). CDR3 in amino acids: CSARDELAGAEQFF. Here the CDR3 DNA reads TGCAGTGCTAGAGATGAGCTAGCGGGAGCTGAGCAGTTCTTC.

CDR3 sequence: CASSLLTGGGNYEQYF. CDR3 DNA sequence: TGTGCCAGCAGTTTACTAACGGGAGGGGGAAACTACGAGCAGTACTTC. The V and J genes are TRBV27 and TRBJ2-7; 8 nucleotides align to TRBD2. This CDR3 region has 16 residues. Per the germline V gene, CDR1 is MNHEY and CDR2 is SMNVEV (reference sequence). Trimming removed 2 bases from V and 3 bases from J; junction bases left unmatched: 9.

The chain uses TRBV20-1 and TRBJ1-3, with unresolved D. In germline, CDR1 is DFQATT, CDR2 SNEGSKA (reference sequence). Trimming removed 6 bases from V and 2 bases from J, with 11 bases in between. This CDR3 is 13 amino acids long. The CDR3 is CSAIDTPGNTIYF. CDR3 coding DNA: TGCAGTGCCATCGATACTCCTGGAAACACCATATATTTT.

The J gene is TRBJ2-5, the V gene TRBV18; 7 bases are shared with TRBD1. V was pared by 7 bases and J by 7 bases, with 9 bases of the junction left unmatched. CDR3 length: 13 residues. From germline, CDR1 is KGHSH and CDR2 LQKENI. This CDR3 is CASFRDRGGTQYF. The CDR3 coding sequence is TGTGCCAGCTTCCGGGACAGAGGAGGGACCCAGTACTTC.

The chain links TRBV20-1 to TRBJ1-2; a possible D gene is TRBD1 (5 bases). Trimming removed 6 bases at V and 0 bases at J, with 11 bases between. CDR3 size: 13 residues. Germline lookup yields CDR1 DFQATT and CDR2 SNEGSKA (reference sequence). CDR3 DNA sequence: TGCAGTGCCTACGACAGCTCTAACTATGGCTACACCTTC. This codes for CSAYDSSNYGYTF.

The chain recombines TRBV6-1 with TRBJ2-1; perhaps TRBD1 as D (6 bases). V gave up 10 bases and J gave up 7 bases, with 20 bases separating them. The CDR3 consists of 14 residues. Germline CDR1 reads MNHNS; CDR2 reads SASEGT. As DNA, the CDR3 is TGTGCCACAGGGAACGCAGGGGTGGTAAATGAGCAGTTCTTC. This gives the protein CATGNAGVVNEQFF.

Many counts were recorded for this clonotype. The V call is TRBV20-1, the J call TRBJ2-7; 8 bases align to TRBD2. This CDR3 is 14 amino acids long. Germline V gene sequence: CDR1 DFQATT, CDR2 SNEGSKA (reference sequence). Trimming removed 3 bases from V and 3 bases from J; junction bases left unmatched: 7. The DNA for the CDR3 is TGCAGTGCTAGCAGCGGGAGTCCCATCTACGAGCAGTACTTC. Residues: CSASSGSPIYEQYF.

As regards this clonotype: A much larger clone sits a single nucleotide away, making a read error possible. The chain couples TRBV12-3 or TRBV12-4 to TRBJ2-1; 10 positions agree with TRBD1. V shed 6 bases, J shed 6 bases, and the junction held 8 bases outside the gene matches. The CDR3 spans 15 residues. CDR3 region: CASSHWDRGPNEQFF. CDR3 sequence (DNA): TGTGCCAGCAGCCACTGGGACAGGGGCCCCAATGAGCAGTTCTTC.

This clonotype was picked up many times. The chain combines TRBV20-1 with TRBJ2-7; D not resolved. The germline V and J ends were trimmed by 4 bases and 2 bases, with 15 bases remaining between them. This CDR3 is built from 14 residues. The germline CDR1 and CDR2 sequences are DFQATT and SNEGSKA (reference sequence). CDR3 protein: CSAMALGRPYEQYF. As DNA, the CDR3 is TGCAGTGCTATGGCTCTCGGCAGACCCTACGAGCAGTACTTC.

This clonotype was seen just once. This rearrangement joins TRBV6-2 or TRBV6-3 to TRBJ2-2; weak D call: TRBD2 (6 bases). This CDR3 region has 17 residues. CDR1 is MNHEY, CDR2 SVGEGT, per germline. The V end lost 2 bases, the J end lost 1 base, and 14 bases lay between the germline ends. CDR3 residues: CASSYGGLRGNTGELFF. As DNA, the CDR3 is TGTGCCAGCAGTTACGGAGGGCTACGTGGGAACACCGGGGAGCTGTTTTTT.

A word on this clonotype: One junction end disagrees with the germline gene, perhaps due to a read error. V gene TRBV7-8 combines with J gene TRBJ1-3; D not certain. The germline V gene has CDR1 SGHVS and CDR2 FQNEAQ. This CDR3 spans 13 amino acids. This CDR3 reads CATSLSSGNTIYF. The CDR3 DNA sequence: TGTGCCACCAGCTTATCCTCTGGAAACACCATATATTTT.

This clonotype was detected ten times or more. This rearrangement joins TRBV24-1 to TRBJ2-2; TRBD2 matches at 7 bases. The CDR3 is 17 residues long. Per the germline V gene, CDR1 is KGHDR and CDR2 is SFDVKD. Trimming at V came to 1 base and at J to 7 bases, leaving 11 bases not matched to a gene. The CDR3 region has the DNA TGTGCCACCAGTGATTTCGCGAAGAGGAGCGGGATCGGGGAGCTGTTTTTT. Translated: CATSDFAKRSGIGELFF.

At least ten counts were recorded for this clonotype. V and J are TRBV20-1 and TRBJ2-2; D not certain. The length of the CDR3 is 13 residues. Trimming removed 5 bases from V and 0 bases from J, with 7 bases in between. Germline CDR1 DFQATT, CDR2 SNEGSKA (reference sequence). The CDR3, as DNA: TGCAGTGCTTTCGACCCGAACACCGGGGAGCTGTTTTTT. Residues: CSAFDPNTGELFF.

In this sample, this clonotype turned up many times. J is TRBJ2-1 and V is TRBV27; D perhaps matches TRBD2 (6 bases). The length of the CDR3 is 17 residues. Trimming stripped 2 bases from V and 5 bases from J, with 19 bases between. The germline V gene has CDR1 MNHEY and CDR2 SMNVEV (reference sequence). DNA for the CDR3: TGTGCCAGCAGTTTACAGGGCGGGGTCCTGCAAAACAATGAGCAGTTCTTC. This gives the protein CASSLQGGVLQNNEQFF.

This clonotype was picked up many times. This rearrangement joins TRBV10-3 to TRBJ1-1; a possible D gene is TRBD1 (6 bases). V dropped 10 bases and J dropped 1 base, with 13 bases sitting between them. Germline lookup yields CDR1 ENHRY and CDR2 SYGVKD. This CDR3 is built from 13 residues. In DNA form, the CDR3 reads TGTGCCACCCACAGGGACGCGAACACTGAAGCTTTCTTT. This codes for CATHRDANTEAFF.

This chain uses TRBV12-3 or TRBV12-4 with TRBJ2-5; TRBD2 matches 10 bases. This CDR3 is 14 amino acids long. The ends lost 7 bases at V and 5 bases at J; junction bases unmatched: 7. The CDR3 protein is CASKDNSGRETQYF. The CDR3 DNA sequence: TGTGCCAGCAAGGATAATAGCGGGAGGGAGACCCAGTACTTC.

This clonotype was picked up many times. This chain links TRBV5-1 with TRBJ2-3, with D unclear. The CDR3 sequence is 12 residues long. Germline V CDR1 and CDR2: SGHRS, YFSETQ. V dropped 4 bases and J dropped 4 bases, with 7 bases sitting between them. CDR3 bases: TGCGCCAGCAGCAGGGTCCCAGATACGCAGTATTTT. Translating gives CASSRVPDTQYF.

This chain joins TRBV5-1 and TRBJ2-2; 11 bases are shared with TRBD2. CDR1 is SGHRS, CDR2 YFSETQ, per germline. V lost 4 bases and J lost 4; bases outside the gene matches: 6. This CDR3 region has 16 residues. The CDR3 bases are TGCGCCAGCAGCGGATTTCTAGCGGGAGGCACCGGGGAGCTGTTTTTT. This codes for CASSGFLAGGTGELFF. The full variable domain, its missing parts supplied by reference TRBV5-1 and TRBJ2-2, is KAGVTQTPRYLIKTRGQQVTLSCSPISGHRSVSWYQQTPGQGLQFLFEYFSETQRNKGNFPGRFSGRQFSNSRSEMNVSTLELGDSALYLCASSGFLAGGTGELFFGEGSRLTVL.

The CDR3 spells CASSQLASNEQFF. The CDR3, as DNA: TGCGCCAGCAGCCAACTAGCGAGTAATGAGCAGTTCTTC. The chain employs TRBV4-1 and TRBJ2-1, with D maybe TRBD2 (6 bases). This CDR3 has 13 residues. V gave up 2 bases and J gave up 7 bases, with 9 bases separating them. CDR1 and CDR2 from the germline V gene are MGHRA and YSYEKL.

V gene TRBV7-9 combines with J gene TRBJ2-6; D not certain. V was cut by 5 bases and J by 0 bases, with 11 bases left in between. The germline CDR1 and CDR2 sequences are SEHNR and FQNEAQ (reference sequence). The CDR3 has 16 residues. As DNA, the CDR3 is TGTGCCAGCAGCCCACCATCGGGCTCTGGGGCCAACGTCCTGACTTTC. It specifies CASSPPSGSGANVLTF.

This clonotype appeared many times. This chain uses TRBV20-1 with TRBJ1-3; no clear D gene. Germline lookup yields CDR1 DFQATT and CDR2 SNEGSKA (reference sequence). The CDR3 has 14 residues. The ends were cut back, 1 base at V and 4 bases at J, with 11 bases in the middle. The CDR3 sequence: CSARVEGRGNTIYF. CDR3 nucleotide sequence: TGCAGTGCTAGAGTTGAGGGAAGGGGAAACACCATATATTTT.

The CDR3 region is CASSLYRGSDTQYF. DNA for the CDR3: TGTGCCAGCAGCTTATATCGGGGCTCAGATACGCAGTATTTT. The chain has TRBV7-2 and TRBJ2-3; D possibly matches TRBD1 or TRBD2 (5 bases each). V lost 2 bases and J 4 bases, leaving 10 bases between the germline ends. CDR1 is SGHTA and CDR2 is FQGNSA in the germline V gene. CDR3 size: 14 residues. Full variable domain (remainder filled in from reference TRBV7-2 and TRBJ2-3): GAGVSQSPSNKVTEKGKDVELRCDPISGHTALYWYRQSLGQGLEFLIYFQGNSAPDKSGLPSDRFSAERTGGSVSTLTIQRTQQEDSAVYLCASSLYRGSDTQYFGPGTRLTVL.